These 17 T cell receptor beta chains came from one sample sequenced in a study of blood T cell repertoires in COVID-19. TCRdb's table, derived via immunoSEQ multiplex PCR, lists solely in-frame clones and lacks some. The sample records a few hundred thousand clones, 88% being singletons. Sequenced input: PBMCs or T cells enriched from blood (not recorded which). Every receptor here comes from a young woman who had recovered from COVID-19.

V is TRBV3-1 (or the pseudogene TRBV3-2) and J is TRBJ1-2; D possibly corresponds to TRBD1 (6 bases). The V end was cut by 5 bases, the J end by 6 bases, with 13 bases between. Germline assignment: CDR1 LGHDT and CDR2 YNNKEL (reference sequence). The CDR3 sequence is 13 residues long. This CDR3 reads CASSDAGGNGYTF. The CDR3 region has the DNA TGTGCCAGCAGCGACGCGGGGGGCAATGGCTACACCTTC.

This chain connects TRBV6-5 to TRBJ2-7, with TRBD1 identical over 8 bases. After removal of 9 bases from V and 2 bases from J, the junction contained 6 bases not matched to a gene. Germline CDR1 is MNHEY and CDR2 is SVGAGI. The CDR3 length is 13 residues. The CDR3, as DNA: TGTGCCAGTCCGGGACAGGTTCCCTACGAGCAGTACTTC. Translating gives CASPGQVPYEQYF.

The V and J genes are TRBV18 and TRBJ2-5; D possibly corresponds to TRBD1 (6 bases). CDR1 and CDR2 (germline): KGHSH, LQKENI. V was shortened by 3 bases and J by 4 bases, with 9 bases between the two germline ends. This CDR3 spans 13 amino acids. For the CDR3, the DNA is TGTGCCAGCTCACCGACAGGAATAGAGACCCAGTACTTC. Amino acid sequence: CASSPTGIETQYF.

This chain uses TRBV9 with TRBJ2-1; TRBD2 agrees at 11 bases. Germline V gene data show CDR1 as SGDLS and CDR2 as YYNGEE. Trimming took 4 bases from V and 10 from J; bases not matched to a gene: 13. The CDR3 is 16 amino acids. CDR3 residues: CASSIELAGGTEEQFF. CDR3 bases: TGTGCCAGCAGCATCGAATTAGCGGGGGGGACTGAAGAGCAGTTCTTC.

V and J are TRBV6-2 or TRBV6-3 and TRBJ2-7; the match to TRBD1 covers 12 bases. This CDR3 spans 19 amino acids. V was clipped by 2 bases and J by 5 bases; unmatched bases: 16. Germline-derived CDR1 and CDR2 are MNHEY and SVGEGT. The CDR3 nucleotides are TGTGCCAGCAGTTACGGATCCGGGACAGGGGGCAACCTATGGGACGAGCAGTACTTC. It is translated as CASSYGSGTGGNLWDEQYF.

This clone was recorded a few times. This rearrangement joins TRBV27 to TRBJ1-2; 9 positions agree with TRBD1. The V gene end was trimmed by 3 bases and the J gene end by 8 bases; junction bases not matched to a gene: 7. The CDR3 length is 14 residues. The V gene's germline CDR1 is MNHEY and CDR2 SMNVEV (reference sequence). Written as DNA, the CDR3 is TGTGCCAGCAGTTTTGGACAGGGGATCACGGGCTACACCTTC. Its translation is CASSFGQGITGYTF.

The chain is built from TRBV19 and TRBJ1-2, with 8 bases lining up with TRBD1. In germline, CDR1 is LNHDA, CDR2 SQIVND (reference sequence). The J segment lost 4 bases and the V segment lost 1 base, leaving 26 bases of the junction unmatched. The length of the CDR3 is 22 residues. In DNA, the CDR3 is TGTGCCAGTAGTATAGGCAAGGGAGGGCCACGGCAGGGGGCGATTGGAGGCTATGGCTACACCTTC. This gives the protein CASSIGKGGPRQGAIGGYGYTF.

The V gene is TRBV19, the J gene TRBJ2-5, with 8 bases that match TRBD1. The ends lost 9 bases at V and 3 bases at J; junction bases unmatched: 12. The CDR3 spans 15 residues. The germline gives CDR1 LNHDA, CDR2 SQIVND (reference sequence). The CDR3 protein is CASYDGQGGEETQYF. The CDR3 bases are TGTGCCAGCTACGATGGACAGGGAGGTGAAGAGACCCAGTACTTC.

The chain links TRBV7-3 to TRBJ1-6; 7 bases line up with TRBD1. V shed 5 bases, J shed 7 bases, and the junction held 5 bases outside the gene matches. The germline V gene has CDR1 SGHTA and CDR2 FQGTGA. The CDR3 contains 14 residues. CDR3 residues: CASSRRGKNSPLHF. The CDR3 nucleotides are TGTGCCAGCAGCCGCAGGGGGAAAAATTCACCCCTCCACTTT.

The chain's CDR3 is CASSIGGTDKETQYF. The DNA of the CDR3 is TGTGCCAGTAGTATAGGTGGGACAGATAAAGAGACCCAGTACTTC. J is TRBJ2-5 and V is TRBV19, with TRBD1 identical over 7 bases. Trimming took 1 base from V and 3 from J; bases not matched to a gene: 5. The CDR3 consists of 15 residues. The germline gives CDR1 LNHDA, CDR2 SQIVND (reference sequence). Variable domain in full (rest from reference TRBV19 and TRBJ2-5): DGGITQSPKYLFRKEGQNVTLSCEQNLNHDAMYWYRQDPGQGLRLIYYSQIVNDFQKGDIAEGYSVSREKKESFPLTVTSAQKNPTAFYLCASSIGGTDKETQYFGPGTRLLVL.

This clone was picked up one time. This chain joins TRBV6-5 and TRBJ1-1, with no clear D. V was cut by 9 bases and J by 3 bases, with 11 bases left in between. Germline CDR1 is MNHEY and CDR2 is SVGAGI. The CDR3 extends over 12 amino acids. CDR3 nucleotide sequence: TGTGCCAGTGATAGAGGCCACACTGAAGCTTTCTTT. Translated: CASDRGHTEAFF.

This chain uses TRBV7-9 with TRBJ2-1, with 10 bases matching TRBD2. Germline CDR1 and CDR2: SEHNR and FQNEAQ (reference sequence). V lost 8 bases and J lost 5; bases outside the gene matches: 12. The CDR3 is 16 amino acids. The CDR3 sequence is CASLKGLAGANNEQFF. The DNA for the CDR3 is TGTGCCAGCCTCAAGGGGCTAGCGGGGGCAAACAATGAGCAGTTCTTC. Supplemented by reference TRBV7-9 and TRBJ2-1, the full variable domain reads DTGVSQNPRHKITKRGQNVTFRCDPISEHNRLYWYRQTLGQGPEFLTYFQNEAQLEKSRLLSDRFSAERPKGSFSTLEIQRTEQGDSAMYLCASLKGLAGANNEQFFGPGTRLTVL.

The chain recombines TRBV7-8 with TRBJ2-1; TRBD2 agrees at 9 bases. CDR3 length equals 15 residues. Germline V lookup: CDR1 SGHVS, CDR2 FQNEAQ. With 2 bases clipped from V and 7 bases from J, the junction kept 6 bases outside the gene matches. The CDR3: CASSLRAGGSNEQFF. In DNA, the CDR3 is TGTGCCAGCAGCTTAAGGGCGGGGGGGAGTAATGAGCAGTTCTTC.

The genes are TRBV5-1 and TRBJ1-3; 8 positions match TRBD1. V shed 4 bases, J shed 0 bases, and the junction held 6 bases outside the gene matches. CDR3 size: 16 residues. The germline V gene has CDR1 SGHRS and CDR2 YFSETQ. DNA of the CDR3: TGCGCCAGCAGCCACGGGACAGGAGACTCTGGAAACACCATATATTTT. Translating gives CASSHGTGDSGNTIYF.

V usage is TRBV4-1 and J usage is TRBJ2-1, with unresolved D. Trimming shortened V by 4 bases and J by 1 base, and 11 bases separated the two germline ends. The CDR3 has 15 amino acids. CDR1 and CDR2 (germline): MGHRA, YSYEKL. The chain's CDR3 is CASSPATRSYNEQFF. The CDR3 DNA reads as TGCGCCAGCAGCCCCGCCACCCGGTCCTACAATGAGCAGTTCTTC.

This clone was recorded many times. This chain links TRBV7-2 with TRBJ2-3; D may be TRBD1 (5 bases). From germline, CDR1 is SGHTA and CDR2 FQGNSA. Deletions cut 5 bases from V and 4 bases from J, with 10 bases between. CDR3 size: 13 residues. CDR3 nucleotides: TGTGCCAGCAGCAACCTCAGGGCAGATACGCAGTATTTT. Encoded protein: CASSNLRADTQYF.

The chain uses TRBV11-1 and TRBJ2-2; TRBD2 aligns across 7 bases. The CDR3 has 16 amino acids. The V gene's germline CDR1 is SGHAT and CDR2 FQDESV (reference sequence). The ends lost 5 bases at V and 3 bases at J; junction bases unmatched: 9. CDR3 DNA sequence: TGTGCCAGCAGCCATAGCGGGCTGCGGGACACCGGGGAGCTGTTTTTT. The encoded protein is CASSHSGLRDTGELFF.